This T cell receptor beta chain was sequenced for a study of spatial heterogeneity in lung cancer. Overall study: An average of more than ten raw reads was observed per unique TCR and UMI combination.

This clonotype was counted ten times or more. This beta chain is an off-target read within a library intended for alpha chains, so its frequency means little. The time point is: sample taken at primary tumor resection. A total of 72 untreated early-stage non-small cell lung cancer patients served as donors. Sequencing covered unsorted whole RNA taken from tumor, nontumor lung or frozen PBMC. Trimming pared 2 bases from V and 6 bases from J, leaving 7 bases between. This CDR3 comprises 12 residues. Germline V gives CDR1 SGHVS, CDR2 FQNEAQ. All TCR cDNA molecules were individually tagged with a unique molecular identifier. A single record per CDR3 protein comes from TCRdb applying MiXCR to the 5' RACE reads. This table holds about 6,100 distinct CDR3 sequences, about 12% found once.

The TCR sequence derives from a human donor with early-stage non-small cell lung cancer. This rearrangement joins TRBV7-8 to TRBJ2-5; D gene ambiguous. This specimen consisted of lung tissue, obtained at surgery. The CDR3 DNA follows: TGTGCCAGCAGCTTATCAATAAAGACCCAGTACTTC. The encoded protein is CASSLSIKTQYF. Full variable domain (missing parts from reference TRBV7-8 and TRBJ2-5): GAGVSQSPRYKVAKRGQDVALRCDPISGHVSLFWYQQALGQGPEFLTYFQNEAQLDKSGLPSDRFFAERPEGSVSTLKIQRTQQEDSAVYLCASSLSIKTQYFGPGTRLLVL.